This T cell receptor (beta chain) is drawn from a study of T cell responses to AZD1222 COVID-19 vaccine. Turning to the study itself: Whether given at about 4 or about 12 weeks, second doses were pooled.

Details on this clone: As yet, its antigen is unknown.

There are 15 residues in the CDR3. V gave up 3 bases and J gave up 5 bases; unmatched junction bases: 9. Germline V CDR1 and CDR2: SNHLY, FYNNEI. TCRdb keeps only in-frame clones here, not all; method: immunoSEQ multiplex PCR. The data show about 130,000 clones, 85% to 95% seen once. Findings and limits, study-wide: Spike was spanned by vaccine-associated CD4 TCRs, with dominance at 160-218 and 743-854. Females made up more of the donors, who were largely white British, and clonal diversity may have come out too low. Baseline seropositivity occurred in only six or seven AZD1222 recipients.

The source is an adult in good health. The starting material was peripheral blood, obtained on day 0 of AZD1222 vaccination. The J gene is TRBJ1-2, the V gene TRBV2, with 7 nucleotides matching TRBD1. The CDR3 sequence is CASSEIGGESYGYTF. The CDR3 DNA reads TGTGCCAGCAGTGAGATAGGGGGCGAGAGTTATGGCTACACCTTC.